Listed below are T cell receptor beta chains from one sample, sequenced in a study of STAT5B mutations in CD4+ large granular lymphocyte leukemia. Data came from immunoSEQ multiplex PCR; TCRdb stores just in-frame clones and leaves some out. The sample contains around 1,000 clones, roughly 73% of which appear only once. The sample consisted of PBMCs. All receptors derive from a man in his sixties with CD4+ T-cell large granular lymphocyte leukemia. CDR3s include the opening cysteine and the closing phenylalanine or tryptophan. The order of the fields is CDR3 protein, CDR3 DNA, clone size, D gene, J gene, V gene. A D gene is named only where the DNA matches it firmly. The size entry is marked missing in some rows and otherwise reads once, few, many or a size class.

cdr3_aa: CASSAQGSTEAFF; cdr3_nt: TGTGCCAGCAGTGCCCAGGGCTCCACTGAAGCTTTCTTT; clone_size: few; d_call: .; j_call: TRBJ1-1; v_call: TRBV2
cdr3_aa: CASSLDSDAYQETQYF; cdr3_nt: TGTGCCAGCAGCCTAGACAGCGATGCGTACCAAGAGACCCAGTACTTC; clone_size: .; d_call: .; j_call: TRBJ2-5; v_call: TRBV11-2
cdr3_aa: CASSEWGSNSPLHF; cdr3_nt: TGTGCCAGCAGTGAATGGGGAAGTAATTCACCCCTCCACTTT; clone_size: .; d_call: .; j_call: TRBJ1-6; v_call: TRBV2
cdr3_aa: CASSKGTSYEQYF; cdr3_nt: TGTGCCAGCAGTAAAGGTACCTCCTACGAGCAGTACTTC; clone_size: .; d_call: .; j_call: TRBJ2-7; v_call: TRBV7-9
cdr3_aa: CAIWGEQYF; cdr3_nt: TGTGCCATTTGGGGGGAGCAGTACTTC; clone_size: .; d_call: .; j_call: TRBJ2-7; v_call: TRBV9
cdr3_aa: CASSPRGNMNTEAFF; cdr3_nt: TGTGCCAGCAGCCCGCGTGGGAACATGAACACTGAAGCTTTCTTT; clone_size: large; d_call: .; j_call: TRBJ1-1; v_call: TRBV9
cdr3_aa: CASSLPEAVNSPLHF; cdr3_nt: TGTGCCAGCTCACTCCCGGAGGCCGTAAATTCACCCCTCCACTTT; clone_size: few; d_call: .; j_call: TRBJ1-6; v_call: TRBV18
cdr3_aa: CASSLGPRGFGGEQYF; cdr3_nt: TGTGCCAGCAGTTTAGGACCACGGGGGTTTGGTGGCGAGCAGTACTTC; clone_size: .; d_call: .; j_call: TRBJ2-7; v_call: TRBV28
cdr3_aa: CASSPGDRELNEQYF; cdr3_nt: TGTGCCAGCAGTCCCGGGGACAGGGAGTTGAACGAGCAGTACTTC; clone_size: .; d_call: TRBD1; j_call: TRBJ2-7; v_call: TRBV6-5
cdr3_aa: CATSRDYQALSLLDPLNTEAFF; cdr3_nt: TGTGCCACCAGCAGAGATTACCAGGCGCTATCTCTATTGGACCCTCTGAACACTGAAGCTTTCTTT; clone_size: .; d_call: .; j_call: TRBJ1-1; v_call: TRBV15
cdr3_aa: CASGDRANMNTEAFF; cdr3_nt: TGTGCCAGCGGGGACAGGGCAAACATGAACACTGAAGCTTTCTTT; clone_size: .; d_call: TRBD1; j_call: TRBJ1-1; v_call: TRBV6-5
cdr3_aa: CASSVGGTGRTDTQYF; cdr3_nt: TGTGCCAGCAGCGTAGGTGGAACGGGGCGCACAGATACGCAGTATTTT; clone_size: .; d_call: .; j_call: TRBJ2-3; v_call: TRBV9
cdr3_aa: CASSLGGQLNTEAFF; cdr3_nt: TGTGCCAGCAGCCTCGGGGGACAGTTGAACACTGAAGCTTTCTTT; clone_size: .; d_call: TRBD1; j_call: TRBJ1-1; v_call: TRBV4-2
cdr3_aa: CAGVTDDAPPRGYTF; cdr3_nt: TGTGCCGGGGTGACAGACGACGCGCCCCCCAGGGGCTACACCTTC; clone_size: .; d_call: .; j_call: TRBJ1-2; v_call: TRBV9
cdr3_aa: CASSAVVNTEAFF; cdr3_nt: TGTGCCAGCAGCGCGGTTGTGAACACTGAAGCTTTCTTT; clone_size: .; d_call: .; j_call: TRBJ1-1; v_call: TRBV9
cdr3_aa: CASLRDRYSNQPQHF; cdr3_nt: TGTGCCAGTCTCCGGGACCGCTATAGCAATCAGCCCCAGCATTTT; clone_size: .; d_call: .; j_call: TRBJ1-5; v_call: TRBV19
cdr3_aa: CASSVKGDQSAFF; cdr3_nt: TGTGCCAGCAGCGTGAAAGGGGATCAGTCAGCTTTCTTT; clone_size: .; d_call: .; j_call: TRBJ1-1; v_call: TRBV4-2
cdr3_aa: CASSAGTSGGNEQFF; cdr3_nt: TGTGCCAGCAGCGCCGGGACTAGCGGGGGGAATGAGCAGTTCTTC; clone_size: .; d_call: TRBD2; j_call: TRBJ2-1; v_call: TRBV6-5
cdr3_aa: CASRYTTGLNYGYTF; cdr3_nt: TGTGCCAGCAGATATACAACAGGGTTGAACTATGGCTACACCTTC; clone_size: few; d_call: .; j_call: TRBJ1-2; v_call: TRBV2
cdr3_aa: CASSQDLGRNQPQHF; cdr3_nt: TGTGCCAGCAGCCAAGATCTGGGTAGAAATCAGCCCCAGCATTTT; clone_size: .; d_call: .; j_call: TRBJ1-5; v_call: TRBV4-2
cdr3_aa: CASSSPGTAAYEQYF; cdr3_nt: TGTGCCAGCAGCAGTCCCGGGACAGCGGCCTACGAGCAGTACTTC; clone_size: .; d_call: TRBD1; j_call: TRBJ2-7; v_call: TRBV7-9
cdr3_aa: CASSLGGGSEAFF; cdr3_nt: TGTGCCAGCAGCTTAGGGGGGGGTTCAGAAGCTTTCTTT; clone_size: .; d_call: .; j_call: TRBJ1-1; v_call: TRBV11-2
cdr3_aa: CASSHGLYYEQYF; cdr3_nt: TGTGCCAGCAGTCACGGACTTTACTACGAGCAGTACTTC; clone_size: .; d_call: .; j_call: TRBJ2-7; v_call: TRBV6-5
cdr3_aa: CASSKQVSYEQYF; cdr3_nt: TGTGCCAGCAGCAAACAGGTTTCCTACGAGCAGTACTTC; clone_size: .; d_call: .; j_call: TRBJ2-7; v_call: TRBV7-9
cdr3_aa: CASSGVTGGYTF; cdr3_nt: TGTGCCAGCAGCGGGGTTACTGGTGGCTACACCTTC; clone_size: .; d_call: .; j_call: TRBJ1-2; v_call: TRBV9
cdr3_aa: CSATGASSYNEQFF; cdr3_nt: TGCAGCGCTACTGGAGCGAGCTCCTACAATGAGCAGTTCTTC; clone_size: .; d_call: .; j_call: TRBJ2-1; v_call: TRBV29-1
cdr3_aa: CASSIGQGYSPLHF; cdr3_nt: TGTGCCAGTAGTATCGGACAGGGTTATTCACCCCTCCACTTT; clone_size: .; d_call: TRBD1; j_call: TRBJ1-6; v_call: TRBV19
cdr3_aa: CASSEASYEQYF; cdr3_nt: TGTGCCAGCAGCGAAGCGAGTTACGAGCAGTACTTC; clone_size: once; d_call: .; j_call: TRBJ2-7; v_call: TRBV6-1
cdr3_aa: CASSPGDRELNEQYF; cdr3_nt: TGTGCCAGCAGTCCCGGGGACAGGGAGTTGAACGAGCAGTACTTC; clone_size: few; d_call: TRBD1; j_call: TRBJ2-7; v_call: TRBV6-6
cdr3_aa: CSVDSGTGELEQYF; cdr3_nt: TGCAGCGTTGACTCCGGGACAGGGGAACTCGAGCAGTACTTC; clone_size: few; d_call: TRBD1; j_call: TRBJ2-7; v_call: TRBV29-1
cdr3_aa: CASSLAGQAYEQYF; cdr3_nt: TGTGCCAGCAGCTTGGCAGGACAAGCCTACGAGCAGTACTTC; clone_size: .; d_call: .; j_call: TRBJ2-7; v_call: TRBV7-9
cdr3_aa: CASSLTLGEKLFF; cdr3_nt: TGTGCCAGCAGCTTAACGTTGGGAGAAAAACTGTTTTTT; clone_size: once; d_call: .; j_call: TRBJ1-4; v_call: TRBV7-3
cdr3_aa: CASSLGAGKGYTF; cdr3_nt: TGTGCCAGCAGCTTAGGGGCAGGGAAGGGCTACACCTTC; clone_size: medium-sized; d_call: .; j_call: TRBJ1-2; v_call: TRBV5-6
cdr3_aa: CASSFHGDSYGYTF; cdr3_nt: TGTGCCAGCAGTTTCCACGGTGATTCATATGGCTACACCTTC; clone_size: .; d_call: .; j_call: TRBJ1-2; v_call: TRBV28
cdr3_aa: CASSDGTGASSGNTIYF; cdr3_nt: TGTGCCAGCAGTGATGGAACCGGGGCTTCATCTGGAAACACCATATATTTT; clone_size: .; d_call: .; j_call: TRBJ1-3; v_call: TRBV2
cdr3_aa: CASSDRGGGGYTF; cdr3_nt: TGCGCCAGCAGCGACAGGGGTGGTGGTGGCTACACCTTC; clone_size: .; d_call: TRBD1; j_call: TRBJ1-2; v_call: TRBV4-3
cdr3_aa: CASSQLGDGGNTIYF; cdr3_nt: TGCGCCAGCAGCCAACTGGGGGACGGAGGAAACACCATATATTTT; clone_size: medium-sized; d_call: .; j_call: TRBJ1-3; v_call: TRBV4-3
cdr3_aa: CASSPLSGFSSYEQYF; cdr3_nt: TGTGCCAGCTCACCCCTAAGCGGGTTCAGCTCCTACGAGCAGTACTTC; clone_size: .; d_call: .; j_call: TRBJ2-7; v_call: TRBV18
cdr3_aa: CASSLREGQPQHF; cdr3_nt: TGTGCCAGCAGTCTCAGGGAAGGTCAGCCCCAGCATTTT; clone_size: .; d_call: .; j_call: TRBJ1-5; v_call: TRBV6-5
cdr3_aa: CASSLGTGGDKSYEQYF; cdr3_nt: TGTGCCAGCAGCTTGGGGACAGGGGGCGATAAATCCTACGAGCAGTACTTC; clone_size: .; d_call: TRBD1; j_call: TRBJ2-7; v_call: TRBV7-3
cdr3_aa: CASSAPRAGGPTRAQYF; cdr3_nt: TGTGCCAGCAGCGCCCCAAGGGCCGGGGGACCCACCAGGGCCCAGTACTTC; clone_size: .; d_call: .; j_call: TRBJ2-5; v_call: TRBV9
cdr3_aa: CASSLSDSNQPQHF; cdr3_nt: TGTGCCAGCAGTTTGTCGGATTCCAATCAGCCCCAGCATTTT; clone_size: .; d_call: .; j_call: TRBJ1-5; v_call: TRBV28
cdr3_aa: CAWSRPYSPLHF; cdr3_nt: TGTGCCTGGAGTCGACCGTATTCACCCCTCCACTTT; clone_size: .; d_call: .; j_call: TRBJ1-6; v_call: TRBV30
cdr3_aa: CASGGRGGTASPEAFF; cdr3_nt: TGTGCCAGTGGAGGGAGGGGGGGGACGGCCAGCCCTGAAGCTTTCTTT; clone_size: .; d_call: .; j_call: TRBJ1-1; v_call: TRBV19